One and the same sample provided the 15 T cell receptor beta chains below, sequenced in a study of T cell responses to AZD1222 COVID-19 vaccine (dated by TCRdb to the early 2020s). The time point label, read with the paper, signifies: about 28 days (+/-7) after the second vaccine dose. Library generation was performed with the immunoSEQ multiplex PCR assay. The clones in this table, taken by TCRdb from immuneACCESS, are in-frame only. Not every clone is retained; where verified, under half of the shortfall comes from an unresolved V gene, and the cause of the rest is unknown. Across this sample there are more than 120,000 clones, with just over 85% seen only once. The top ten clonotypes cover 5% to 5.5% of the sample. The sequencing here drew on peripheral blood, taken 28 days after the second AZD1222 dose. The receptors stem from an adult who received the AZD1222 COVID-19 vaccine.

The chain carries TRBV6-6 and TRBJ2-7, with D tentatively TRBD2 (6 bases). The germline V gene encodes CDR1 MNHNY and CDR2 SVGAGI (reference sequence). The CDR3 consists of 15 residues. Deletions cut 6 bases from V and 7 bases from J, with 22 bases between. The CDR3 here is CASSSSVTGEAEQYF. In DNA, the CDR3 is TGTGCCAGCAGCTCCTCGGTAACGGGAGAGGCAGAGCAGTACTTC.

The chain employs TRBV6-5 and TRBJ1-3; D gene ambiguous. Trimming stripped 7 bases from V and 1 base from J, with 11 bases between. CDR1 MNHEY and CDR2 SVGAGI come from the germline V gene. This CDR3 is built from 14 residues. CDR3 protein: CASTTPASGNTIYF. CDR3 DNA: TGTGCCAGCACCACGCCGGCTTCTGGAAACACCATATATTTT.

The chain employs TRBV30 and TRBJ1-1; D gene unclear. The germline V and J ends were trimmed by 7 bases and 1 base, with 7 bases remaining between them. Germline V gene data show CDR1 as GTSNPN and CDR2 as SVGIG (reference sequence). The CDR3 runs 11 residues. The CDR3 protein is CAFRRNTEAFF. Here the CDR3 DNA reads TGTGCCTTTCGTAGGAACACTGAAGCTTTCTTT.

In nucleotides, the CDR3 is TGTGCCATCAAACCCGGGACAGGGCAGAGTGAAGCTTTCTTT. This gives the protein CAIKPGTGQSEAFF. The chain uses TRBV10-3 and TRBJ1-1, with 9 bases matching TRBD1. J was trimmed by 7 bases and V by 7 bases; bases with no gene match: 10. The V gene's germline CDR1 is ENHRY and CDR2 SYGVKD. This CDR3 comprises 14 residues.

This clone showed up just once. V is TRBV5-8 and J is TRBJ1-5, with 9 bases that match TRBD1. The V gene's germline CDR1 is SGHTS and CDR2 YDEGEE. V was pared by 0 bases and J by 11 bases, with 9 bases of the junction left unmatched. This CDR3 contains 15 residues. The CDR3 is CASSLGDRDITTQHF. The CDR3 DNA sequence: TGTGCCAGCAGCTTGGGGGACAGGGACATAACGACCCAGCATTTT.

Here the CDR3 DNA reads TGTGCCAGCAGTGGGGTCCAGGGAGACGAGCAGTACTTC. This sequence encodes CASSGVQGDEQYF. This chain connects TRBV6-6 to TRBJ2-7, with D perhaps TRBD1 or TRBD2 (5 bases each). CDR1 is MNHNY, CDR2 SVGAGI, per germline (reference sequence). The CDR3 consists of 13 residues. With 5 bases removed from V and 5 bases from J, the gap between germline ends came to 13 bases.

V usage is TRBV4-2 and J usage is TRBJ1-3; maybe TRBD1 (5 bases). V lost 4 bases and J lost 3, with 22 bases in between. This CDR3 comprises 18 residues. The germline V gene has CDR1 LGHNA and CDR2 YNFKEQ. CDR3 sequence reads: CASSPLGVSGRVGNTIYF. The CDR3 DNA follows: TGTGCCAGCAGCCCCCTTGGGGTCAGTGGCAGGGTTGGAAACACCATATATTTT.

CDR3 DNA: TGTGCCAGCAGCTGGGAAAATGAAGGCCCCGGCTACACCTTC. It codes for CASSWENEGPGYTF. The chain is built from TRBV11-2 and TRBJ1-2; D is unresolved. Trimming took off 4 bases at V and 8 bases at J, with 17 bases between the two ends. The CDR3 totals 14 residues. Germline CDR1 and CDR2: SGHAT and FQNNGV.

A single count supports this clone. The chain is built from TRBV29-1 and TRBJ2-2, with 7 bases lining up with TRBD1. V gave up 4 bases and J gave up 5 bases; unmatched junction bases: 10. The CDR3 length is 15 residues. From germline, CDR1 is SQVTM and CDR2 ANQGSEA. The CDR3 loop is CSVGRAGGKTGELFF. The CDR3 DNA reads as TGCAGCGTTGGAAGGGCAGGGGGAAAGACCGGGGAGCTGTTTTTT.

V is TRBV4-1 and J is TRBJ1-2; D is unclear. Trimming left V 3 bases short and J 6 bases short, with 11 bases between. This CDR3 is built from 13 residues. CDR1 and CDR2 (germline): MGHRA, YSYEKL. The CDR3 region is CASSQVTGNGYTF. The CDR3, as DNA: TGCGCCAGCAGCCAGGTTACTGGAAATGGCTACACCTTC.

V usage is TRBV18 and J usage is TRBJ1-2, with TRBD1 matching over 7 bases. The CDR3 is 15 amino acids. V trimming: 3 bases; J trimming: 3 bases; junction bases outside the gene matches: 7. Germline CDR1 KGHSH, CDR2 LQKENI. CDR3 nucleotide sequence: TGTGCCAGCTCACCCCTGGGGCAGGGGGACTATGGCTACACCTTC. It specifies CASSPLGQGDYGYTF.

This chain's CDR3 is CASSTGTGGFNEKLFF. The DNA for the CDR3 is TGCGCCAGCAGCACCGGGACAGGGGGCTTTAATGAAAAACTGTTTTTT. The J gene is TRBJ1-4, the V gene TRBV5-1; 12 bases match TRBD1. The CDR3 is made up of 16 amino acids. From germline, CDR1 is SGHRS and CDR2 YFSETQ. The J segment lost 4 bases and the V segment lost 4 bases, leaving 5 bases of the junction unmatched.

The chain couples TRBV29-1 to TRBJ1-3; weak D call: TRBD1 (6 bases). This CDR3 is 16 amino acids long. Germline V gene data show CDR1 as SQVTM and CDR2 as ANQGSEA. Trimming left V 3 bases short and J 3 bases short, with 18 bases between. The CDR3 DNA sequence: TGCAGCGTTGAGGATGGGGGGCCCCGAAGTGGAAACACCATATATTTT. It encodes CSVEDGGPRSGNTIYF.

V usage is TRBV24-1 and J usage is TRBJ2-3; TRBD2 matches 9 bases. CDR1 and CDR2 (germline): KGHDR, SFDVKD. V lost 4 bases, J lost 4 bases, and 14 bases stayed unmatched. The length of the CDR3 is 18 residues. This CDR3 reads CATSDPSGDLDQADTQYF. CDR3 bases: TGTGCCACCAGTGACCCTAGCGGGGACCTCGATCAGGCAGATACGCAGTATTTT.

The V and J genes are TRBV5-8 and TRBJ1-4, with 7 bases matching TRBD1. The length of the CDR3 is 13 residues. Germline V gene data show CDR1 as SGHTS and CDR2 as YDEGEE. V shed 10 bases, J shed 7 bases, and the junction held 10 bases outside the gene matches. The CDR3 reads CAVGDSHFEKLFF. The CDR3 DNA follows: TGTGCCGTGGGGGACAGCCACTTTGAAAAACTGTTTTTT.